These 10 T cell receptor beta chains were all obtained from the same sample, sequenced in a study of shared clonotypes between healthy human individuals. Assay: immunoSEQ multiplex PCR; the TCRdb copy retains only in-frame clones and omits some. Of about 980,000 clones in the sample, 70% to 85% were seen once. The specimen sequenced was memory CD4+ T cells sorted from blood. As to subset: CD45RA-negative fraction. All receptors come from a man younger than 35 in good health.

The chain links TRBV4-3 to TRBJ2-7; a possible D gene is TRBD1 (5 bases). Germline V gives CDR1 LGHNA, CDR2 YSLEER. The CDR3 contains 15 residues. V dropped 0 bases and J dropped 3 bases, with 12 bases sitting between them. In nucleotides, the CDR3 is TGCGCCAGCAGCCAAGATACACAGGTTCACTACGAGCAGTACTTC. Protein sequence: CASSQDTQVHYEQYF.

V usage is TRBV9 and J usage is TRBJ1-1, with D maybe TRBD1 (5 bases). Trimming shortened V by 1 base and J by 4 bases, and 11 bases separated the two germline ends. Germline V gene data show CDR1 as SGDLS and CDR2 as YYNGEE. This CDR3 has 14 amino acids. CDR3: CASSVRGWGTEAFF. In nucleotides, the CDR3 is TGTGCCAGCAGCGTACGGGGCTGGGGCACTGAAGCTTTCTTT.

V usage is TRBV5-5 and J usage is TRBJ2-5; no definite D call. The CDR3 is 15 amino acids. Germline V gene sequence: CDR1 SGHKS, CDR2 YYEKEE (reference sequence). V was clipped by 1 base and J by 2 bases, with 12 bases between them. The CDR3: CASSLSPTAQETQYF. CDR3 coding DNA: TGTGCCAGCAGCTTGTCTCCCACGGCTCAAGAGACCCAGTACTTC.

The chain carries TRBV11-2 and TRBJ2-1; 7 bases line up with TRBD2. The CDR3 runs to 16 residues. V was clipped by 7 bases and J by 3 bases; unmatched bases: 12. Germline CDR1 SGHAT, CDR2 FQNNGV. The DNA of the CDR3 is TGTGCCAGCACCCGAATGGGCGGGAGAATCTACAATGAGCAGTTCTTC. As protein: CASTRMGGRIYNEQFF.

The chain recombines TRBV11-3 with TRBJ1-5; D remains unclear. CDR3 length: 13 residues. The V gene's germline CDR1 is SGHNT and CDR2 YENEEA. The ends were cut back, 1 base at V and 7 bases at J, with 8 bases in the middle. The CDR3 here is CASSLGPGQPQHF. The CDR3 DNA reads as TGTGCCAGCAGCTTAGGCCCGGGACAGCCCCAGCATTTT. Using reference TRBV11-3 and TRBJ1-5 for the parts outside the CDR3, the full variable domain is EAGVVQSPRYKIIEKKQPVAFWCNPISGHNTLYWYLQNLGQGPELLIRYENEEAVDDSQLPKDRFSAERLKGVDSTLKIQPAELGDSAVYLCASSLGPGQPQHFGDGTRLSIL.

The chain employs TRBV5-6 and TRBJ2-3; the match to TRBD2 covers 10 bases. The CDR3 totals 19 residues. V gave up 3 bases and J gave up 5 bases; unmatched junction bases: 18. Per germline, CDR1 SGHDT and CDR2 YYEEEE. The DNA for the CDR3 is TGTGCCAGCAGCTCTTCAGGACTAGCGGCCCCTGGCTGGGTAGATACGCAGTATTTT. Amino acid sequence: CASSSSGLAAPGWVDTQYF.

The chain joins TRBV13 to TRBJ2-1, with D maybe TRBD1 (6 bases). Trimming shortened V by 1 base and J by 5 bases, and 15 bases separated the two germline ends. The germline CDR1 and CDR2 sequences are PRHDT and FYEKMQ (reference sequence). CDR3 length equals 16 residues. The CDR3 region is CASSLVAAGVHNEQFF. The CDR3 DNA reads as TGTGCCAGCAGCTTAGTCGCCGCAGGGGTACACAATGAGCAGTTCTTC. The entire variable domain, with the rest obtained from reference TRBV13 and TRBJ2-1, is as follows: AAGVIQSPRHLIKEKRETATLKCYPIPRHDTVYWYQQGPGQDPQFLISFYEKMQSDKGSIPDRFSAQQFSDYHSELNMSSLELGDSALYFCASSLVAAGVHNEQFFGPGTRLTVL.

This clone is a singleton in its sample. The chain employs TRBV30 and TRBJ2-3, with 9 bases lining up with TRBD2. Germline trimming cut 1 base from V and 0 bases from J; bases unmatched to any gene: 2. Germline V gives CDR1 GTSNPN, CDR2 SVGIG (reference sequence). The CDR3 is 15 amino acids. The CDR3 protein is CAWSALAGSTDTQYF. CDR3 bases: TGTGCCTGGAGTGCGCTAGCGGGAAGCACAGATACGCAGTATTTT.

In the case of this clone: Within the sample, other DNA sequences also encode this same CDR3. The gene calls are TRBV9 and TRBJ2-3, with TRBD2 as a possible D gene (5 bases). CDR3 length equals 15 residues. The V gene's germline CDR1 is SGDLS and CDR2 YYNGEE. V was cut by 0 bases and J by 1 base, with 9 bases left in between. For the CDR3, the DNA is TGTGCCAGCAGCGTAGGAGGGCGGCGCACAGATACGCAGTATTTT. Translated: CASSVGGRRTDTQYF.

This chain links TRBV5-6 with TRBJ1-2; D is possibly TRBD1 (6 bases). Germline V lookup: CDR1 SGHDT, CDR2 YYEEEE. V lost 4 bases, J lost 8 bases, and 18 bases lay in between. CDR3 length: 14 amino acids. CDR3 sequence (DNA): TGTGCCAGCAGCGCCAGGGGCGCGAACCGGGGCTACACCTTC. Translation gives CASSARGANRGYTF.